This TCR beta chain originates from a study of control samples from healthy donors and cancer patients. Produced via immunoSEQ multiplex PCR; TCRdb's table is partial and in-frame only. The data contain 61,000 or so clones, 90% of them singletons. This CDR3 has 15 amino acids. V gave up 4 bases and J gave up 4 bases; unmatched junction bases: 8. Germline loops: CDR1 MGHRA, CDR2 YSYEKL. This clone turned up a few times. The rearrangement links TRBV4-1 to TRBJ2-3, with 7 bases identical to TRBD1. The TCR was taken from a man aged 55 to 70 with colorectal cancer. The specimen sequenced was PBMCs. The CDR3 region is CASSLLDRDPDTQYF. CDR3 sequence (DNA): TGCGCCAGCAGCCTTCTAGACAGGGACCCAGATACGCAGTATTTT.